Below, 17 T cell receptor beta chains from the same sample are listed, as sequenced in a study of shared clonotypes between healthy human individuals (dated by TCRdb to about 2020). Libraries were prepared through the immunoSEQ multiplex PCR assay. TCRdb's version of the immuneACCESS table is confined to in-frame rearrangements and falls short of the full clone set. An unresolved V gene accounts for under half of the shortfall where checked; the remainder is of unknown origin. In all, the sample holds roughly 660,000 clones, and roughly 87% of those were seen once. In total, the top ten clones hold around a third of the sample. The sequenced sample consisted of memory CD8+ T cells from PBMCs. Reading the label with the study, this specimen's cell subset or site is: CD45RO+ cells pooled with CCR7-negative TemRA cells. Receptor source: a man aged 18 to 30 in good health. Some clones in this sample may be carry-over from other donors' samples.

J is TRBJ2-1 and V is TRBV4-1; 14 bases map to TRBD2. V gave up 6 bases and J gave up 7 bases; unmatched junction bases: 5. Germline V gives CDR1 MGHRA, CDR2 YSYEKL. This CDR3 has 15 amino acids. The CDR3 is CASRGTSGSRNEQFF. CDR3 in DNA: TGCGCCAGCAGGGGGACTAGCGGGAGTCGTAATGAGCAGTTCTTC.

The J gene is TRBJ2-5, the V gene TRBV29-1, with a possible D match to TRBD2 (6 bases). The CDR3 runs 13 residues. V gave up 4 bases and J gave up 1 base, with 10 bases separating them. Germline V CDR1 and CDR2: SQVTM, ANQGSEA. CDR3 sequence reads: CSVGRRGQETQYF. The CDR3 region has the DNA TGCAGCGTTGGTAGGCGGGGCCAAGAGACCCAGTACTTC.

The V call is TRBV7-9, the J call TRBJ1-1; the D gene is possibly TRBD1 (5 bases). CDR3 length: 15 residues. Germline V gene sequence: CDR1 SEHNR, CDR2 FQNEAQ (reference sequence). The V end lost 3 bases, the J end lost 0 bases, and 11 bases lay between the germline ends. CDR3 region: CASSFGAGLNTEAFF. CDR3 bases: TGTGCCAGCAGCTTCGGCGCAGGGCTGAACACTGAAGCTTTCTTT.

For the CDR3, the DNA is TGTGCCAGCAGTAGGGAGAGGGTAGTGCACACTGAAGCTTTCTTT. Its protein product is CASSRERVVHTEAFF. V usage is TRBV25-1 and J usage is TRBJ1-1; no reliable D call. Germline CDR1 reads MGHDK; CDR2 reads SYGVNS. This CDR3 has 15 residues. Deletions cut 5 bases from V and 3 bases from J, with 16 bases between.

The rearrangement joins TRBV28 to TRBJ2-3; possible D gene TRBD2, 5 bases. Looked up from germline, CDR1 is MDHEN and CDR2 is SYDVKM. V was clipped by 6 bases and J by 1 base, with 17 bases between them. The CDR3 contains 16 residues. The CDR3 sequence is CASSPNPGRGTDTQYF. In DNA, the CDR3 is TGTGCCAGCAGCCCGAATCCTGGGCGGGGCACAGATACGCAGTATTTT. Full variable domain (remainder filled in from reference TRBV28 and TRBJ2-3): DVKVTQSSRYLVKRTGEKVFLECVQDMDHENMFWYRQDPGLGLRLIYFSYDVKMKEKGDIPEGYSVSREKKERFSLILESASTNQTSMYLCASSPNPGRGTDTQYFGPGTRLTVL.

The chain couples TRBV29-1 to TRBJ2-3; TRBD2 aligns across 7 bases. The CDR3 extends over 13 amino acids. V lost 7 bases to trimming and J lost 2 bases; unmatched junction nucleotides: 6. Germline CDR1 reads SQVTM; CDR2 reads ANQGSEA. The CDR3 reads CSDRDYNTDTQYF. CDR3 coding DNA: TGCAGCGACCGGGACTATAACACAGATACGCAGTATTTT.

The chain links TRBV6-1 to TRBJ1-5; a weak D match, TRBD1 (6 bases). V lost 2 bases to trimming and J lost 4 bases, with 18 bases between them. The CDR3 has 17 amino acids. The germline CDR1 and CDR2 sequences are MNHNS and SASEGT. For the CDR3, the DNA is TGTGCCAGCAGTGAATCTCCCTCGGGACACCCGAATCAGCCCCAGCATTTT. It translates to CASSESPSGHPNQPQHF.

This chain joins TRBV19 and TRBJ1-5; D uncertain. Trimming pared 6 bases from V and 0 bases from J, leaving 30 bases between. This CDR3 contains 21 residues. Germline V lookup: CDR1 LNHDA, CDR2 SQIVND (reference sequence). Here the CDR3 reads CASRPKGEAKIELYSNQPQHF. DNA of the CDR3: TGTGCCAGTAGGCCTAAGGGCGAGGCAAAGATCGAGTTATATAGCAATCAGCCCCAGCATTTT.

CDR3 bases: TGCGCCAGCGGGGGTTCTGGAAACACCATATATTTT. This sequence encodes CASGGSGNTIYF. The chain is built from TRBV5-1 and TRBJ1-3; D is perhaps TRBD1 (5 bases). V shed 7 bases and J shed 1 base, with 6 bases lying between them. Germline CDR1 and CDR2: SGHRS and YFSETQ. CDR3 length: 12 amino acids. Together with reference TRBV5-1 and TRBJ1-3, the CDR3 gives the full variable domain: KAGVTQTPRYLIKTRGQQVTLSCSPISGHRSVSWYQQTPGQGLQFLFEYFSETQRNKGNFPGRFSGRQFSNSRSEMNVSTLELGDSALYLCASGGSGNTIYFGEGSWLTVV.

V gene TRBV6-5 combines with J gene TRBJ2-1, with a weak D call TRBD2 (6 bases). Germline V lookup: CDR1 MNHEY, CDR2 SVGAGI. V gave up 2 bases and J gave up 8 bases, with 13 bases separating them. CDR3 size: 14 residues. The CDR3 reads CASSYMRDTDEQFF. For the CDR3, the DNA is TGTGCCAGCAGTTACATGCGGGATACGGATGAGCAGTTCTTC.

V usage is TRBV11-2 and J usage is TRBJ2-7; 7 bases are shared with TRBD1. V lost 8 bases and J lost 1; bases outside the gene matches: 2. From germline, CDR1 is SGHAT and CDR2 FQNNGV. CDR3 length equals 12 residues. Here the CDR3 reads CASQTGSYEQYF. In nucleotides, the CDR3 is TGTGCCAGCCAGACAGGGTCCTACGAGCAGTACTTC.

This chain links TRBV27 with TRBJ2-7; no clear D gene. The CDR3 totals 14 residues. V lost 3 bases and J lost 0, with 9 bases in between. Per germline, CDR1 MNHEY and CDR2 SMNVEV (reference sequence). CDR3 sequence (DNA): TGTGCCAGCAGTTTGAGTCTTTCCTCCTACGAGCAGTACTTC. Amino acid sequence: CASSLSLSSYEQYF.

This clone turned up a few times. This chain uses TRBV29-1 with TRBJ1-1; a possible D gene is TRBD1 (6 bases). There are 14 residues in the CDR3. V was shortened by 1 base and J by 1 base, with 10 bases between the two germline ends. Germline CDR1 and CDR2: SQVTM and ANQGSEA. The CDR3 sequence: CSVEGRTENTEAFF. The CDR3 DNA sequence: TGCAGCGTTGAAGGAAGGACAGAGAACACTGAAGCTTTCTTT.

The chain joins TRBV7-9 to TRBJ2-5; 8 nucleotides align to TRBD2. CDR1 and CDR2 (germline): SEHNR, FQNEAQ (reference sequence). The trim removed 0 bases at V and 5 bases at J, leaving 14 bases unmatched. The CDR3 spans 18 residues. CDR3 in DNA: TGTGCCAGCAGCTTAGCTCCCGGACTAGCCCTACCCGCGGAGACCCAGTACTTC. As protein: CASSLAPGLALPAETQYF.

The rearrangement joins TRBV27 to TRBJ2-1; 7 positions agree with TRBD2. This CDR3 region has 16 residues. The V gene's germline CDR1 is MNHEY and CDR2 SMNVEV (reference sequence). V lost 8 bases, J lost 9 bases, and 19 bases stayed unmatched. CDR3 nucleotide sequence: TGTGCCAGCGCCTCTTTCGGGGGGTTGGACTTTGGTGAGCAGTTCTTC. Its protein is CASASFGGLDFGEQFF.

This clone has only one observation. This chain uses TRBV6-4 with TRBJ2-3; D possibly uses TRBD1 or TRBD2 (6 bases each). Germline CDR1 and CDR2: MRHNA and SNTAGT. The ends were cut back, 5 bases at V and 1 base at J, with 13 bases in the middle. The CDR3 covers 15 residues. CDR3 sequence (DNA): TGTGCCAGCAGTCTGCGGGGACACCGCACAGATACGCAGTATTTT. It codes for CASSLRGHRTDTQYF.

The CDR3 is CASSFWTGHEKLFF. The DNA for the CDR3 is TGTGCCAGCAGTTTCTGGACAGGTCATGAAAAACTGTTTTTT. This rearrangement joins TRBV7-6 to TRBJ1-4, with 7 bases aligning to TRBD1. With 6 bases clipped from V and 6 bases from J, the junction kept 7 bases outside the gene matches. The CDR3 totals 14 residues. CDR1 is SGHVS, CDR2 FNYEAQ, per germline.